The clone carrying this T cell receptor (beta chain) was recorded many times. Its antigen is unidentified. Unique molecular identifiers were used in preparing the TCRbeta library. TCRdb passed the PCR reads through MiXCR, listing each CDR3 protein once. The sample holds 600,000 to 800,000 distinct CDR3 sequences, around 13% seen once. Germline-derived CDR1 and CDR2 are SGHRS and YFSETQ. V was pared by 4 bases and J by 2 bases, with 9 bases between. This CDR3 spans 13 amino acids. This record belongs to a study of T-cell reconstitution after alpha-beta-depleted transplantation in children. Study results and limitations: Surviving recipient T cells and thymic progenitors produced the high day-60 TCRbeta diversity seen in some patients. Where alpha-beta T cells came from about two months after transplant was reportedly several hundred expanded graft clones.

The sequencing here drew on PBMCs, taken before TCRalphabeta/CD19-depleted stem cell transplant. The V gene is TRBV5-1, the J gene TRBJ2-5; tentatively, D is TRBD1 (6 bases). The clonotype was recovered from a girl aged 2-10 years with congenital amegakaryocytic thrombocytopenia, due to receive a stem cell transplant. CDR3 in DNA: TGCGCCAGCAGCGGACAGACACAAGAGACCCAGTACTTC. Protein sequence: CASSGQTQETQYF.